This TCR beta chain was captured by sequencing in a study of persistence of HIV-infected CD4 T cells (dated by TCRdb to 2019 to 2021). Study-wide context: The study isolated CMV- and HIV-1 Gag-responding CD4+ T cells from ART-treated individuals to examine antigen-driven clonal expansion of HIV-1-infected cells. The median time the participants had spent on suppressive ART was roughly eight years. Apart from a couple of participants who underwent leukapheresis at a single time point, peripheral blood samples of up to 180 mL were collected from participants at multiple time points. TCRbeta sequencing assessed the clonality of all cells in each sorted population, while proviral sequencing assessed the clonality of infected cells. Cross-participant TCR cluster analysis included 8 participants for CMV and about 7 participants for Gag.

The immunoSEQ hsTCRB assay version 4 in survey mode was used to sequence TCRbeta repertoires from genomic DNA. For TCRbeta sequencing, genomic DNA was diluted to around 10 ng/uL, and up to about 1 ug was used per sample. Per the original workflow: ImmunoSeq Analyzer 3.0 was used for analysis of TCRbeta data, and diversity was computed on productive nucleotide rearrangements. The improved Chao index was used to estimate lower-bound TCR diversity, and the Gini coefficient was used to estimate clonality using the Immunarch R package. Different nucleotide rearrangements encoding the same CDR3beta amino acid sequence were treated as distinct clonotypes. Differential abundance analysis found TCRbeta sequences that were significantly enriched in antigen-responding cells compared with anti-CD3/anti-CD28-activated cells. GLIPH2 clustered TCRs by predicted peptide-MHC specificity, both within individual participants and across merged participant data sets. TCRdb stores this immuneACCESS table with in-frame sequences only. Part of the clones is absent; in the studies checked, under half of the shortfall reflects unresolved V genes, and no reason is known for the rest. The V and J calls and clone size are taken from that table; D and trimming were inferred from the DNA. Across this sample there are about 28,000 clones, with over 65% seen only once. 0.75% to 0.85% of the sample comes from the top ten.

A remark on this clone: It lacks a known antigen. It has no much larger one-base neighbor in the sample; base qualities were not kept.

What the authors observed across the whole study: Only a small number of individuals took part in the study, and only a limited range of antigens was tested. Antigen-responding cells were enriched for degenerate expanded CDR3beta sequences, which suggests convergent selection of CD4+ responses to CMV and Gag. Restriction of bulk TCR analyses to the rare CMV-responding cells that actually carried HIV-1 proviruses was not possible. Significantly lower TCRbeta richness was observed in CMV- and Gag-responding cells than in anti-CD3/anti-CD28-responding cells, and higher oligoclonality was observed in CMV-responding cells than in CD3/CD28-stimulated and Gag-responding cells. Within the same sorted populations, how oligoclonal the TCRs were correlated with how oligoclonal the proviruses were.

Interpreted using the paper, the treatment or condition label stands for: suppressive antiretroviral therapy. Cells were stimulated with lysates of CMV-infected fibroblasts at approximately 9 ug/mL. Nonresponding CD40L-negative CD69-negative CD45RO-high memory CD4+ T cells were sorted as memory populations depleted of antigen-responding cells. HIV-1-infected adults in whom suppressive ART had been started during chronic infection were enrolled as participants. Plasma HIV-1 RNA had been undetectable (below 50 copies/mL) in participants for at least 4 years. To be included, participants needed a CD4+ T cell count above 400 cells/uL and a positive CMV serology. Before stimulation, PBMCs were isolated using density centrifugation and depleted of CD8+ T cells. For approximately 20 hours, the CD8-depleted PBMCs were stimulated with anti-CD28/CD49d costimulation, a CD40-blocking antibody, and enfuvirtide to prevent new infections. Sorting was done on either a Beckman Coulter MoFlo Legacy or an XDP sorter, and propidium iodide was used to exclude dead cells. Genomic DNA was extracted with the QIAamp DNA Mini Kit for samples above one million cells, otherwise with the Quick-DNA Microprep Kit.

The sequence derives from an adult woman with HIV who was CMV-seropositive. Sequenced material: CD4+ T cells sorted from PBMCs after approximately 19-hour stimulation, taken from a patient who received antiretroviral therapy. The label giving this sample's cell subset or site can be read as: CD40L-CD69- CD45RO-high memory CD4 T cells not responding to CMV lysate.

The base sequence is TGTGCCAGCAGCTTAAGAGTTGGCGGTGAAGCTTTCTTT. Its translation reads: CASSLRVGGEAFF. The chain joins TRBV7-3 to TRBJ1-1; no D gene is confidently identified. The CDR1 and CDR2 encoded by the germline V gene are SGHTA and FQGTGA. V is reduced by 1 base and J by 7 bases, leaving a spacing of 10 bases between them. There are 13 amino acids in the CDR3, from cysteine to phenylalanine inclusive. The sequence is cut down to CDR3 DNA, 39 bases in frame from base 1.